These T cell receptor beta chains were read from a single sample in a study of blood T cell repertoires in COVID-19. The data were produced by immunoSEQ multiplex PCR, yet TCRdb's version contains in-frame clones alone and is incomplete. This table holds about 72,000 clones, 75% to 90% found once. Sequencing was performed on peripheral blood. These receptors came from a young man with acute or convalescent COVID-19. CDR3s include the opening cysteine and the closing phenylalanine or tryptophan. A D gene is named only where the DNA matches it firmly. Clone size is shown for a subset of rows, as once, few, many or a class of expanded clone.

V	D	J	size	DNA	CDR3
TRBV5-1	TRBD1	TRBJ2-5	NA	TGCGCCAGCAGCTTGGCCCACAGGGGAATGGGGGAGACCCAGTACTTC	CASSLAHRGMGETQYF
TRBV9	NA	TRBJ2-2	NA	TGTGCCAGCAGCGTGGAAAATTCAGGGACCGGGGAGCTGTTTTTT	CASSVENSGTGELFF
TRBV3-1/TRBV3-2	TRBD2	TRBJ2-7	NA	TGTGCCAGCAGCCAGGGGATAGCGGGGTCCTACGAGCAGTACTTC	CASSQGIAGSYEQYF
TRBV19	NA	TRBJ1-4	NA	TGTGCCAGTAGTAGGGGGCCGACTAATGAAAAACTGTTTTTT	CASSRGPTNEKLFF
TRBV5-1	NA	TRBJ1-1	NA	TGCGCCAGCAGCTTGAGTGGGGCGAACACTGAAGCTTTCTTT	CASSLSGANTEAFF
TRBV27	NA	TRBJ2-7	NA	TGTGCCAGCAGTTTAGGGGGGAAATACGAGCAGTACTTC	CASSLGGKYEQYF
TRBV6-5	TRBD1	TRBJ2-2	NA	TGTGCCAGCACCTGGACAGGGACCCACACCGGGGAGCTGTTTTTT	CASTWTGTHTGELFF
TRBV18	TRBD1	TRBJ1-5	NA	TGTGCCAGCTCATCCCAATTGACAGGGAAGGACCAAGGGGCCCAGCATTTT	CASSSQLTGKDQGAQHF
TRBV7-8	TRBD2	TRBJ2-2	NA	TGTGCCAGCAGCCTATTGGCGGGAGGGTCGAGCACCGGGGAGCTGTTTTTT	CASSLLAGGSSTGELFF
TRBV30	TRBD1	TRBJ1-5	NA	TGTGCCTGGAGTACGGGACAGCCTTATCAGCCCCAGCATTTT	CAWSTGQPYQPQHF
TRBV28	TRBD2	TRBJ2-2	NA	TGTGCCAGCAGACCTAGCGGGGGAAACACCGGGGAGCTGTTTTTT	CASRPSGGNTGELFF
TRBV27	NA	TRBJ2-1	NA	TGTGCCAGCAGTTTACAGGGGTCGGGCAGCAATGAGCAGTTCTTC	CASSLQGSGSNEQFF
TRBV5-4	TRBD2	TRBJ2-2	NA	TGTGCCAGCAGCTACTCTAGCGGGAGGACCGGGGAGCTGTTTTTT	CASSYSSGRTGELFF
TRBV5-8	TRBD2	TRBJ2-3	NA	TGTGCCAGCAGCCCAAGGAGCGGGGAGACAGATACGCAGTATTTT	CASSPRSGETDTQYF
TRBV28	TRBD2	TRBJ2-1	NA	TGTGCCAGCAGGAAAGGGGGACTAGCGGGAGCTCTGAATGAGCAGTTCTTC	CASRKGGLAGALNEQFF
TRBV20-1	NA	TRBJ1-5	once	TGCAGTGCTAGTCGTACAGGGATTCAGCCCCAGCATTTT	CSASRTGIQPQHF
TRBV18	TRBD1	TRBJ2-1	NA	TGTGCCAGCTCACTAAAGACAGGGCCCAATGAGCAGTTCTTC	CASSLKTGPNEQFF
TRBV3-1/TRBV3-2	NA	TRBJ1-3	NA	TGTGCCAGCAGCCCCCAGGGAAACACCATATATTTT	CASSPQGNTIYF
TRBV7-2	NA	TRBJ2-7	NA	TGTGCCAGCAGCTCCTTGTACGAGCAGTACTTC	CASSSLYEQYF
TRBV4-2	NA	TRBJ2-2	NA	TGTGCCAGCAGCCAAGGAGCCACTAGCCGCACCGGGGAGCTGTTTTTT	CASSQGATSRTGELFF
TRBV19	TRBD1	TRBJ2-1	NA	TGTGCCAGTAGTTCAGGGCCCGGGACAGGCCAGGGTGAGCAGTTCTTC	CASSSGPGTGQGEQFF
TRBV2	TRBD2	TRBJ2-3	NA	TGTGCCAGCATAGCTGGGCGGGCTAGCGGAGATACGCAGTATTTT	CASIAGRASGDTQYF
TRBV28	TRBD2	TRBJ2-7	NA	TGTGCCAGCAGTTTGGCGGCGGCTAGCGGGAGTCCCGAGCAGTACTTC	CASSLAAASGSPEQYF
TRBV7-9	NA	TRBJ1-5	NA	TGTGCCAGCAGCCTCGGGGACAATCAGCCCCAGCATTTT	CASSLGDNQPQHF
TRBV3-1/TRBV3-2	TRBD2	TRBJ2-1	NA	TGTGCCAGCAGCCCGGCTCTCCGGGGGGGGTTACACAATGAGCAGTTCTTC	CASSPALRGGLHNEQFF
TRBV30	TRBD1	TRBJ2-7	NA	TGTGCCTGGAGAGAGACAGGGGGCGACTACGAGCAGTACTTC	CAWRETGGDYEQYF
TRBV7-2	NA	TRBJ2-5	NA	TGTGCCAGCAGCTTATTACGGGGGTGGGAGACCCAGTACTTC	CASSLLRGWETQYF
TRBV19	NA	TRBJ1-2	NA	TGTGCCAGTAGTCCCCAACTGAACCATGGCTACACCTTC	CASSPQLNHGYTF
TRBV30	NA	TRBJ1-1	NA	TGTGCCTGGAGTGCCGACAGTAACACTGAAGCTTTCTTT	CAWSADSNTEAFF
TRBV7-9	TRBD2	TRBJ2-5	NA	TGTGCCAGCGGGCGGGAGGGAGAGACCCAGTACTTC	CASGREGETQYF
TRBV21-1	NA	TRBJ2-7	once	TGTGCCAGCAGCCGACTCCGGGACAGGAATCATAGGAGCCACGAGCAGTACTTC	CASSRLRDRNHRSHEQYF
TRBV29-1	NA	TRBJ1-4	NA	TGCAGCGCCGGTGCAACTAATGAAAAACTGTTTTTT	CSAGATNEKLFF
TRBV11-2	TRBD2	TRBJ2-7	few	TGTGCCAGCAGCTTAGAACCACTAGCGGGCTCCTACGAGCAGTACTTC	CASSLEPLAGSYEQYF
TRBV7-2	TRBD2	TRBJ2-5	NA	TGTGCCAGCAGCCTTCGACTAGCGCAAGAGACCCAGTACTTC	CASSLRLAQETQYF
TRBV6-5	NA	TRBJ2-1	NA	TGTGCCAGCAGGAAGGGGGTGTTCGATGAGCAGTTCTTC	CASRKGVFDEQFF
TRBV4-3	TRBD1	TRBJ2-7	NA	TGCGCCAGCAGCCAGGGACAGGGAGCCCTCTACGAGCAGTACTTC	CASSQGQGALYEQYF
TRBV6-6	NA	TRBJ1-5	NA	TGTGCCAGCAGACCACAGGGACAATCGAGCAATCAGCCCCAGCATTTT	CASRPQGQSSNQPQHF
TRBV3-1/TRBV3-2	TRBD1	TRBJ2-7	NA	TGTGCCAGCAGCCAAGATGAGACAGGGATTTTCTACGAGCAGTACTTC	CASSQDETGIFYEQYF
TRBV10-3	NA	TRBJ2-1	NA	TGTGCCACCCGAGATTTCAGTGTACTACGCAATGAGCAGTTCTTC	CATRDFSVLRNEQFF
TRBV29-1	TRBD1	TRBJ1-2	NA	TGCAGCGTTGAAGATAGAGTGGACAGGGACGGTGGCTACACCTTC	CSVEDRVDRDGGYTF
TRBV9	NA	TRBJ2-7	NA	TGTGCCAGCAGCGTGTACGGTCACGAGCAGTACTTC	CASSVYGHEQYF
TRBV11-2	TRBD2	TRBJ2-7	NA	TGTGCCAGCAGCTTAGATGGGGGAGGGCTCTCCTACGAGCAGTACTTC	CASSLDGGGLSYEQYF
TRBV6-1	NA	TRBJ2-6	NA	TGTGCCAGCAGTGAAGCTAGCCTCTCTGGGGCCAACGTCCTGACTTTC	CASSEASLSGANVLTF
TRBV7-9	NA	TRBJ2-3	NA	TGTGCCATCGAGCCAAAACCCGACACAGATACGCAGTATTTT	CAIEPKPDTDTQYF
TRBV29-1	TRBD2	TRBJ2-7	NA	TGCAGCGTTGCCGACCCGGGGGGCTCCTACGAGCAGTACTTC	CSVADPGGSYEQYF
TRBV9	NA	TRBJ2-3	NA	TGTGCCAGCAGCCCCACCGGGTTAGCCTGGAACTCGGATACGCAGTATTTT	CASSPTGLAWNSDTQYF
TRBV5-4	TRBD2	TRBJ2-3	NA	TGTGCCAGCAGCTTGGAGGGAGGGCCTCTTGGAGATACGCAGTATTTT	CASSLEGGPLGDTQYF
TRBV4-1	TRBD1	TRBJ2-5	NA	TGCGCCAGCAGCCTCGGACAGGGGGAAGAGACCCAGTACTTC	CASSLGQGEETQYF
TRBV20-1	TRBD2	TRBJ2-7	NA	TGCAGTGCTCGTGGGACTATACAAAAGTACGAGCAGTACTTC	CSARGTIQKYEQYF
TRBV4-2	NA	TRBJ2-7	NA	TGTGCCAGCAGCCCCCTCCCGGCCGGGACTCTTGGCTCCTACGAGCAGTACTTC	CASSPLPAGTLGSYEQYF
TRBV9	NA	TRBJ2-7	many	TGTGCCAGCAGCGGCACCGACAGGTACGAGCAGTACTTC	CASSGTDRYEQYF